These 18 T cell receptor beta chains share one sample of origin, sequenced in a study of blood T cell repertoires in COVID-19. Clones were read by immunoSEQ multiplex PCR, and TCRdb kept only the in-frame ones, dropping some. The repertoire consists of about 60,000 clones, with about nine tenths occurring once and the leading ten covering 10%. Sequences were obtained from peripheral blood. These receptor sequences come from a human donor with acute or convalescent COVID-19. The donor label of this sample is uncertain.

V gene TRBV21-1 combines with J gene TRBJ2-5; TRBD1, as called in the table, went unchecked against the DNA. TRBV21-1 is deemed a pseudogene. The CDR3 runs 18 residues. The CDR3 sequence is CASSKALGTGGLKKTQYF. The CDR3 region has the DNA TGTGCCAGCAGCAAAGCGCTAGGGACAGGGGGGTTAAAAAAGACCCAGTACTTC.

The chain carries TRBV19 and TRBJ1-4, with 8 bases lining up with TRBD1. Losses at the gene ends were 9 bases for V and 0 bases for J; bases not matched to a gene: 6. This CDR3 comprises 15 residues. CDR1 LNHDA and CDR2 SQIVND come from the germline V gene (reference sequence). The chain's CDR3 is CASSGQGATNEKLFF. The CDR3 DNA is TGTGCCAGCAGTGGACAGGGAGCAACTAATGAAAAACTGTTTTTT.

This chain connects TRBV6-5 to TRBJ1-1; no clear D gene. The CDR3 sequence is 13 residues long. CDR1 MNHEY and CDR2 SVGAGI come from the germline V gene. Trimming left V 8 bases short and J 5 bases short, with 15 bases between. In DNA form, the CDR3 reads TGTGCCAGCGGACCCCTGGGAGGTACTGAAGCTTTCTTT. This translates into CASGPLGGTEAFF.

The V gene is TRBV10-2, the J gene TRBJ2-7; 8 nucleotides line up with TRBD1. The germline V gene encodes CDR1 WSHSY and CDR2 SAAADI. V dropped 6 bases and J dropped 1; count of bases not matched to a gene: 2. CDR3 length: 13 amino acids. The CDR3 loop reads CASRGDRSYEQYV. For the CDR3, the DNA is TGCGCCAGCAGGGGGGACAGGTCCTACGAGCAGTACGTC.

The chain carries TRBV9 and TRBJ2-5, with D possibly matching TRBD1 (5 bases). Per the germline V gene, CDR1 is SGDLS and CDR2 is YYNGEE. The CDR3 has 15 amino acids. Trimming stripped 5 bases from V and 0 bases from J, with 14 bases between. CDR3 sequence: CASSLFPGYQETQYF. In nucleotides, the CDR3 is TGTGCCAGCAGTCTGTTCCCAGGGTACCAAGAGACCCAGTACTTC.

This clone showed up just a few times. The gene calls are TRBV5-3 and TRBJ2-7, with TRBD2 matching 8 bases. TRBV5-3 is noted as an ORF with a role that remains uncertain. The length of the CDR3 is 14 residues. The ends lost 6 bases at V and 5 bases at J; junction bases unmatched: 10. CDR3 protein: CARTIQRGFDEQYV. In DNA, the CDR3 is TGTGCCAGAACCATCCAGCGGGGGTTTGACGAGCAGTACGTC.

The chain's CDR3 is CASSPSTRSNYGYTF. The CDR3 DNA reads as TGTGCCAGCAGTCCGTCGACACGATCTAACTATGGCTACACCTTC. This chain joins TRBV6-5 and TRBJ1-2; D is unclear. Germline loops: CDR1 MNHEY, CDR2 SVGAGI. Trimming took off 5 bases at V and 0 bases at J, with 13 bases between the two ends. The CDR3 is made up of 15 amino acids.

The rearrangement links TRBV28 to TRBJ1-2; 11 nucleotides agree with TRBD1. The CDR3 spans 17 residues. Germline V gene sequence: CDR1 MDHEN, CDR2 SYDVKM. V dropped 1 base and J dropped 8; count of bases not matched to a gene: 12. CDR3 in amino acids: CASSLLPVGDRGNGYTF. In DNA form, the CDR3 reads TGTGCCAGCAGTTTATTGCCCGTGGGGGACAGGGGGAACGGCTACACCTTC.

J is TRBJ1-5 and V is TRBV28; a weak D match, TRBD1 (6 bases). Germline-derived CDR1 and CDR2 are MDHEN and SYDVKM. This CDR3 region has 16 residues. V gave up 3 bases and J gave up 0 bases, with 12 bases separating them. CDR3 in amino acids: CASSFSGQTSNQPQHF. CDR3 coding DNA: TGTGCCAGCAGTTTCTCCGGACAGACTAGCAATCAGCCCCAGCATTTT.

This chain joins TRBV10-3 and TRBJ1-4, with a possible D match to TRBD1 (5 bases). The CDR3 is made up of 15 amino acids. Trimming cost V 0 bases and J 4 bases, with 9 bases left between them. Germline loops: CDR1 ENHRY, CDR2 SYGVKD. CDR3 sequence reads: CAISESGALNEKLFF. The CDR3 region has the DNA TGTGCCATCAGTGAGTCAGGGGCCCTTAATGAAAAACTGTTTTTT.

The chain couples TRBV7-3 to TRBJ2-3; D possibly corresponds to TRBD1 (6 bases). With 5 bases removed from V and 0 bases from J, the gap between germline ends came to 9 bases. Per the germline V gene, CDR1 is SGHTA and CDR2 is FQGTGA. The CDR3 sequence is 14 residues long. CDR3 nucleotides: TGTGCCAGCAGCCCGGACAGTAGCACAGATACGCAGTATTTT. It codes for CASSPDSSTDTQYF.

J is TRBJ2-2 and V is TRBV24-1; TRBD1 aligns across 8 bases. From germline, CDR1 is KGHDR and CDR2 SFDVKD. The V and J ends lost 6 bases and 3 bases, in that order; junction bases with no gene match: 11. The CDR3 covers 17 residues. CDR3 DNA sequence: TGTGCCACCAGTCGCCCAGCGACAGGGGTGTACACCGGGGAGCTGTTTTTT. Protein: CATSRPATGVYTGELFF.

On this clone: Other DNA sequences within the sample encode an identical CDR3. The V and J genes are TRBV19 and TRBJ1-5; D ambiguous. CDR1 is LNHDA, CDR2 SQIVND, per germline (reference sequence). V lost 2 bases, J lost 0 bases, and 8 bases lay in between. The CDR3 has 15 amino acids. CDR3 sequence (DNA): TGTGCCAGTAGTATAACGGGGTATAGCAATCAGCCCCAGCATTTT. Its translation: CASSITGYSNQPQHF.

The V gene is TRBV19, the J gene TRBJ1-4, with D hard to call. Germline CDR1 reads LNHDA; CDR2 reads SQIVND (reference sequence). CDR3 length: 15 residues. The V end was cut by 6 bases, the J end by 0 bases, with 11 bases between. This CDR3 is CASRIYGATNEKLFF. The CDR3, as DNA: TGTGCCAGTAGAATATACGGTGCAACTAATGAAAAACTGTTTTTT.

V usage is TRBV5-1 and J usage is TRBJ1-2; 9 nucleotides agree with TRBD1. The CDR3 sequence is 16 residues long. V trimming: 3 bases; J trimming: 2 bases; junction bases outside the gene matches: 8. Per the germline V gene, CDR1 is SGHRS and CDR2 is YFSETQ. CDR3 DNA sequence: TGCGCCAGCAGCTCTATATCGACAGGGGGAAACTATGGCTACACCTTC. This gives the protein CASSSISTGGNYGYTF. Using reference TRBV5-1 and TRBJ1-2 for the parts outside the CDR3, the full variable domain is KAGVTQTPRYLIKTRGQQVTLSCSPISGHRSVSWYQQTPGQGLQFLFEYFSETQRNKGNFPGRFSGRQFSNSRSEMNVSTLELGDSALYLCASSSISTGGNYGYTFGSGTRLTVV.

This chain links TRBV7-8 with TRBJ2-7; 8 bases align to TRBD2. Germline V gene lookup returns CDR1 SGHVS and CDR2 FQNEAQ. The CDR3 sequence is 14 residues long. V dropped 3 bases and J dropped 3; count of bases not matched to a gene: 4. CDR3 nucleotides: TGTGCCAGCAGCTTTCGCGGGAGGCTCTACGAGCAGTACTTC. This encodes CASSFRGRLYEQYF.

This sequence joins TRBV7-2 and TRBJ2-5, with TRBD1 matching over 9 bases. The CDR3 sequence is 13 residues long. CDR1 and CDR2 (germline): SGHTA, FQGNSA. Losses at the gene ends were 6 bases for V and 5 bases for J; bases not matched to a gene: 4. CDR3 protein: CASSRQGGETQYF. CDR3 bases: TGTGCCAGCAGTAGACAGGGGGGCGAGACCCAGTACTTC.

The chain joins TRBV5-4 to TRBJ1-4; unclear D gene. The V end lost 4 bases, the J end lost 2 bases, and 9 bases lay between the germline ends. Germline V gene data show CDR1 as SGHNT and CDR2 as YYREEE (reference sequence). There are 14 residues in the CDR3. CDR3 DNA: TGTGCCAGCAGCCCCGCGGGTACTAATGAAAAACTGTTTTTT. Its translation is CASSPAGTNEKLFF.